The rows below give T cell receptor beta chains drawn from one sample of a study of T cell repertoires in cytomegalovirus infection. From the reads, TCRdb called clonotypes with MiXCR, one entry per CDR3 protein. The sample includes about 740,000 distinct CDR3 sequences, under 40% of them seen just once. The sequencing input was PBMCs. These receptors were taken from a human donor in good health (CMV status not recorded). Some clones in this sample may be carry-over from other donors' samples. Each CDR3 is given with its conserved first and last residue. Fields, in order: J gene, D gene, clone size, V gene, CDR3 DNA, CDR3 protein. D genes are given only for firm matches. The size entry is marked missing in some rows and otherwise reads once, few, many or a size class.

TRBJ2-5 TRBD2 few TRBV7-8 TGTGCCAGCAGAGAGGGGACTAGCGGGAGTTCGAAGACCCAGTACTTC CASREGTSGSSKTQYF
TRBJ1-1 NA NA TRBV19 TGTGCCAGTTCCTCCTTTTTTGGGGGCTTTGAGGCTGAAGCTTTCTTT CASSSFFGGFEAEAFF
TRBJ2-5 NA few TRBV6-1 TGTGCCAGCAGGAGGGACGGAGAGACCCAGTACTTC CASRRDGETQYF
TRBJ2-1 TRBD2 NA TRBV5-1 TGCGCCAGCAGCTTGCAGACTAGCGGGAGGGCCGGTGAGCAGTTCTTC CASSLQTSGRAGEQFF
TRBJ1-6 NA few TRBV7-9 TGTGCCAGCAGCCGACAGGATAATTCACCCCTCCACTTT CASSRQDNSPLHF
TRBJ1-1 NA few TRBV12-3/TRBV12-4 TGTGCCAGCAGTTCGATACAGGGTAGAGGCACTGAAGCTTTCTTT CASSSIQGRGTEAFF
TRBJ2-3 TRBD1 NA TRBV20-1 TGCCGTGCTCCGGGACAGGGTAACACAGATACGCAGTATTTT CRAPGQGNTDTQYF
TRBJ2-3 NA many TRBV7-2 TGTGCCAGCAGCTTAGTAAAAGATACGCAGTATTTT CASSLVKDTQYF
TRBJ2-5 TRBD1 NA TRBV28 TGTGCCAGCAGACGACAGGGGGCCGAGACCCAGTACTTC CASRRQGAETQYF
TRBJ1-2 NA few TRBV28 TGTGCCAGCAGGTTTTCCGGGGGCTCTGGCTACACCTTC CASRFSGGSGYTF
TRBJ1-2 TRBD1 few TRBV12-3/TRBV12-4 TGTGCCAGCAGTTTAGGGGGGACAGGGGATAATGGCTACACCTTC CASSLGGTGDNGYTF
TRBJ1-4 TRBD1 few TRBV11-1 TGTGCCAGCAGCTCGGGACAGGACCTGAACCCAACTAATGAAAAACTGTTTTTT CASSSGQDLNPTNEKLFF
TRBJ1-2 NA NA TRBV5-5 TGTGCCAGCAGCTTACGCGTTAGCTATGGCTACACCTTC CASSLRVSYGYTF
TRBJ1-6 TRBD1 NA TRBV12-3/TRBV12-4 TGTGCCAGCAGTTTAGCGGGCAGGGGGAATTCACCCCTCCAATTT CASSLAGRGNSPLQF
TRBJ1-4 NA NA TRBV29-1 TGCAGCGTTTTCACTAATGAAAAACTGTTTTTT CSVFTNEKLFF
TRBJ1-4 NA NA TRBV29-1 TGCAGCGTGGCCGTCGCAACCGAAAAACTGTTTTTT CSVAVATEKLFF
TRBJ2-3 TRBD1 NA TRBV12-3/TRBV12-4 TGTGCCAGCAGTTTCGGGGACAGGGTGACAGATACGCAGTATTTT CASSFGDRVTDTQYF